This record covers a single T cell receptor beta chain. No antigen is known for it. No qualities accompany the bases; no much larger clone lies one base away. This sample is part of a study of CD8 T cells in ankylosing spondylitis (dated by TCRdb to about 2017). With respect to the entire study: T cell receptor beta repertoires were profiled in healthy donors and ankylosing spondylitis patients so that disease-linked TCR variants could be found. Samples of peripheral blood were taken, and for ankylosing spondylitis patients, synovial fluid was collected as well. The whole study cohort included over 85 healthy donors and about two dozen ankylosing spondylitis patients. The study at large found these results: Blood from ankylosing spondylitis patients appeared to be characterized by a TCR beta motif composed of eight highly homologous amino acid variants. Some motif variants had previously been reported in the synovial fluid and blood of reactive arthritis patients, which suggests shared mechanisms of disease initiation. The disease-linked clones were reported to be significantly enriched in matched synovial fluid samples from ankylosing spondylitis patients. The disease-linked clones showed a CD8+ phenotype and occurred at relatively low frequencies in peripheral blood.

Synovial fluid samples were paired with blood samples taken from the same ankylosing spondylitis patients. V loses 1 base, J loses 2 bases, and the germline ends lie 18 bases apart. CDR1 and CDR2 (LGHNA, YNFKEQ) derive from the germline V gene. The CDR3, from cysteine to phenylalanine, totals 17 residues. The only DNA kept is the CDR3, 51 bases in frame from the first base. The reads were generated on an Illumina HiSeq 2500. Quantitative 5'-RACE with molecular barcodes was the method used to prepare the TCR beta libraries. On the study's bioinformatics: A new computational method, built on a probabilistic model of VDJ rearrangement, was used to identify disease-linked TCR variants. Through fastp at Q25 and MiXCR, TCRdb rebuilt clones from the public reads, retaining in-frame beta chains. Duplicate CDR3 protein sequences are folded into a single record with the most common DNA and genes. The V and J calls reflect TCRdb's pipeline rather than the authors' work. Here the sample has about 160,000 distinct CDR3 sequences; around 43% occur a single time. The ten most abundant clones make up 13% to 15% of the sample.

The chain joins TRBV4-2 to TRBJ2-7; the D gene may be TRBD1 or TRBD2, since each aligns over 5 bases. The material sequenced was synovial fluid, either unsorted or a sorted T cell fraction (not recorded which). This receptor was identified in a male donor with ankylosing spondylitis. CDR3 sequence: CASSQGGYSGPTYEQYF. In nucleotides, the sequence is TGTGCCAGCAGCCAAGGGGGGTACAGCGGCCCTACCTACGAGCAGTACTTC.